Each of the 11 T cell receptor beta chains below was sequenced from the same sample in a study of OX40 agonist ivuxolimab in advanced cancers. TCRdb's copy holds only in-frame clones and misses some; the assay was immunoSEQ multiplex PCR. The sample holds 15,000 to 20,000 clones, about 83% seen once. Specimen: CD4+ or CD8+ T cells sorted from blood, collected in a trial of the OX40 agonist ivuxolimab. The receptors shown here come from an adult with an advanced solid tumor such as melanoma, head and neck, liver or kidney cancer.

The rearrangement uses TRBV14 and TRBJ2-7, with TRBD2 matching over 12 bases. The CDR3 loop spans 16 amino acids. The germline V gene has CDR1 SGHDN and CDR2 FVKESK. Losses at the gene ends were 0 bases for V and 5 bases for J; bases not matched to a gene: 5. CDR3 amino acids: CASSQDRASGRDEQYF. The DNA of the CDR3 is TGTGCCAGCAGCCAAGATCGGGCTAGCGGGAGGGACGAGCAGTACTTC.

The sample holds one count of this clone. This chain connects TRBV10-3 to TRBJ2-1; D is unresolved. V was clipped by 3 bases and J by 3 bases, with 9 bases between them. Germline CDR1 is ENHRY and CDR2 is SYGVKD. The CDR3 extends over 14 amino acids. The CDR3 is CAISDGHNYNEQFF. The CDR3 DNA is TGTGCCATCAGTGATGGGCATAACTACAATGAGCAGTTCTTC.

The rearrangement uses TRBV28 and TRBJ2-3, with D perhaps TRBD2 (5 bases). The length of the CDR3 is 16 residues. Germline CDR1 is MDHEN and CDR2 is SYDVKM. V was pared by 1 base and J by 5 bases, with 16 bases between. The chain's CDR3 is CASSLYRGGFVDTQYF. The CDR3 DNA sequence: TGTGCCAGCAGTTTATACCGGGGTGGGTTTGTAGATACGCAGTATTTT.

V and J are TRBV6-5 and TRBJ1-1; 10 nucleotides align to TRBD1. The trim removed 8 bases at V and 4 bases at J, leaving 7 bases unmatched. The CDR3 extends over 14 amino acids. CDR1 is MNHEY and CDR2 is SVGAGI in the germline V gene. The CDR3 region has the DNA TGTGCCAGCCACAGTTGGACAGGGGGCACTGAAGCTTTCTTT. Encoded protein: CASHSWTGGTEAFF.

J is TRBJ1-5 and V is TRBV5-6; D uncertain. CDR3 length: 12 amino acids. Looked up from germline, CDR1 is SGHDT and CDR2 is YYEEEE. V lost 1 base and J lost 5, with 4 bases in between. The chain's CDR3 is CASSLYDQPQHF. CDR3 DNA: TGTGCCAGCAGCTTGTACGATCAGCCCCAGCATTTT.

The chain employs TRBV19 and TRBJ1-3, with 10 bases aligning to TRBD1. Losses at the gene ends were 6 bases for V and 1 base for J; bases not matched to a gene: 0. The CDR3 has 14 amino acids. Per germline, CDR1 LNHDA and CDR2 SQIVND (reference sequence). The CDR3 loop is CASRDRGSGNTIYF. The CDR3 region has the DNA TGTGCCAGTAGGGACAGGGGGTCTGGAAACACCATATATTTT.

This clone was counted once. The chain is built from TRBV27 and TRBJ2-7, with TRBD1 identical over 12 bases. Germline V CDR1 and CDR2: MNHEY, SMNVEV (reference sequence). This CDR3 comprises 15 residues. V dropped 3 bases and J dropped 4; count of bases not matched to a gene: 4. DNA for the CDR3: TGTGCCAGCAGTTTGGGGACAGGGGGCGGGTACGAGCAGTACTTC. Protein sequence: CASSLGTGGGYEQYF.

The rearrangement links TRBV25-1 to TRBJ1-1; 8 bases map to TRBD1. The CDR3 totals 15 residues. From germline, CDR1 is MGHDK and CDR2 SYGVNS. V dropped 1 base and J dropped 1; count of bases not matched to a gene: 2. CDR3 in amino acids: CASSELDRGNTEAFF. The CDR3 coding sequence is TGTGCCAGCAGTGAATTAGACAGGGGGAACACTGAAGCTTTCTTT.

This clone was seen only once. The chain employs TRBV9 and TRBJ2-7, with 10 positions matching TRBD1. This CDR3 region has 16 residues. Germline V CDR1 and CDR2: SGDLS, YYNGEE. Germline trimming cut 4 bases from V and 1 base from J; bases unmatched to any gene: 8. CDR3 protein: CASSPQGGQGSYEQYF. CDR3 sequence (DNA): TGTGCCAGCAGCCCTCAAGGGGGACAGGGGTCCTACGAGCAGTACTTC.

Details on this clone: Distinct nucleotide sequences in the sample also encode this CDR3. CDR3 DNA sequence: TGTGCCAGCGGTAGCTCCTACGAGCAGTACTTC. Amino acid sequence: CASGSSYEQYF. The rearrangement uses TRBV27 and TRBJ2-7; the D is unclear. The CDR3 contains 11 residues. Germline values: CDR1 MNHEY, CDR2 SMNVEV (reference sequence). Deletions cut 8 bases from V and 0 bases from J, with 5 bases between.

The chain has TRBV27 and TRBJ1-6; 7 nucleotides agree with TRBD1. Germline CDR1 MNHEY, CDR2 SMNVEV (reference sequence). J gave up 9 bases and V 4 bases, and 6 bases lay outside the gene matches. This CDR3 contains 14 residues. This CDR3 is CASSSPGQTSPLHF. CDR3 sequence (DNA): TGTGCCAGCAGTTCCCCGGGACAGACTTCACCCCTCCACTTT.